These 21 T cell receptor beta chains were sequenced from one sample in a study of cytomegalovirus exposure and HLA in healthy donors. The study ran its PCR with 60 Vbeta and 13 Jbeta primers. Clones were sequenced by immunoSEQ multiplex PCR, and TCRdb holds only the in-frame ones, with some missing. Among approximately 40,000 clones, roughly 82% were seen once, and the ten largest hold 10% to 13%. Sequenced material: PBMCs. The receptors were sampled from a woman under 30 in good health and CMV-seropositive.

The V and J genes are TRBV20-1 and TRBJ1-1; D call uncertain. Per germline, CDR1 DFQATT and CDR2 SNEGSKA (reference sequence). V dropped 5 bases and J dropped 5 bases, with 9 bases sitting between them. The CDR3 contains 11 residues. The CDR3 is CSADRRTEAFF. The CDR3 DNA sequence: TGCAGTGCTGATAGGAGGACTGAAGCTTTCTTT.

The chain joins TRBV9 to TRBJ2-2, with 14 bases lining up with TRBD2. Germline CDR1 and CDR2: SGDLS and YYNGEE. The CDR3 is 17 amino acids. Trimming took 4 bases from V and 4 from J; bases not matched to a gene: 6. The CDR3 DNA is TGTGCCAGCAGCCCGACTAGCGGGAGGGCCAGCACCGGGGAGCTGTTTTTT. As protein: CASSPTSGRASTGELFF.

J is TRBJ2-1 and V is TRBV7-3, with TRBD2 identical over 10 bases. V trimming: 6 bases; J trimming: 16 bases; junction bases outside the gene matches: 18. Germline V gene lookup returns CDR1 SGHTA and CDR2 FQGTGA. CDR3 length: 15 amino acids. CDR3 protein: CASRTPGASGGLPFF. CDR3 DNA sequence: TGTGCCAGCAGGACCCCAGGGGCTAGCGGGGGCCTCCCATTCTTC.

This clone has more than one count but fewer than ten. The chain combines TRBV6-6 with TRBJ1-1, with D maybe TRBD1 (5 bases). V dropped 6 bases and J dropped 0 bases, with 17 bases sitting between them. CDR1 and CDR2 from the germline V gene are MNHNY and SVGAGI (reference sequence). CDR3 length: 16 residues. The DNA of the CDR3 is TGTGCCAGCAGCCCAGGAGGGGTGGGAGTGAACACTGAAGCTTTCTTT. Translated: CASSPGGVGVNTEAFF.

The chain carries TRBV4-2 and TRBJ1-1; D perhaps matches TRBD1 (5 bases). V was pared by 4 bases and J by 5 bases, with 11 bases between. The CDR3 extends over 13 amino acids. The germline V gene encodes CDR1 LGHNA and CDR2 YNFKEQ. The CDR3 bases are TGTGCCAGCAGCCTCCAGGGTCGGACTGAAGCTTTCTTT. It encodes CASSLQGRTEAFF.

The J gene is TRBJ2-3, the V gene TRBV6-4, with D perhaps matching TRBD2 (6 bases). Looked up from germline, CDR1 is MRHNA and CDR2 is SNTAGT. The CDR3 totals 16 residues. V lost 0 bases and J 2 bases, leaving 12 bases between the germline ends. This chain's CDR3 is CASSDSGSGPTDTQYF. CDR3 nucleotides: TGTGCCAGCAGTGACTCGGGTAGCGGACCCACAGATACGCAGTATTTT.

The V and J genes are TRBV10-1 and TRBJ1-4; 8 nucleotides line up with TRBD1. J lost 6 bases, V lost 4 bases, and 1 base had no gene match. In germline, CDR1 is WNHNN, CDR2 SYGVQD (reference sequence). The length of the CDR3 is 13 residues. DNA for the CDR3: TGCGCCAGCAGTGGACAGGGGCATGAAAAACTGTTTTTT. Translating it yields CASSGQGHEKLFF.

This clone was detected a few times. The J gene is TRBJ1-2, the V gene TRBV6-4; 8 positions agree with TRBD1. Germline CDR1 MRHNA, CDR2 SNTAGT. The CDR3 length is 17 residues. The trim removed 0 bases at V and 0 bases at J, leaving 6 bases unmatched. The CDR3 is CASSDSSTGGANYGYTF. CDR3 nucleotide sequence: TGTGCCAGCAGTGACTCCTCCACAGGGGGAGCTAACTATGGCTACACCTTC.

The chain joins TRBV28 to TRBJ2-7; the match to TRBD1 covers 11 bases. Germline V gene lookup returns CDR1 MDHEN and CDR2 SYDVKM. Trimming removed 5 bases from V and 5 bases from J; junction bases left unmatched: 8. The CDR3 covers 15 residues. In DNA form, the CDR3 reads TGTGCCAGCAGTCCCCCGGGGACAGGGGGGAACGAGCAGTACTTC. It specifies CASSPPGTGGNEQYF.

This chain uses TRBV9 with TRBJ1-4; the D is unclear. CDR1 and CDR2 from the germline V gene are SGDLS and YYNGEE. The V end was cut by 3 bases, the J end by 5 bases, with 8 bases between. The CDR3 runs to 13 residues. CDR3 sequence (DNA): TGTGCCAGCAGCGCCCATCAAAATGAAAAACTGTTTTTT. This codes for CASSAHQNEKLFF.

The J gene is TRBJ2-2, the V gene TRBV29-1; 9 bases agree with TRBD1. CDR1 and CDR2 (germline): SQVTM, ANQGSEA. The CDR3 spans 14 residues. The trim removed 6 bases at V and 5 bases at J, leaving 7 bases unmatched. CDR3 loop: CSVPGQGTTGELFF. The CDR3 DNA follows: TGCAGCGTGCCGGGACAGGGTACTACCGGGGAGCTGTTTTTT.

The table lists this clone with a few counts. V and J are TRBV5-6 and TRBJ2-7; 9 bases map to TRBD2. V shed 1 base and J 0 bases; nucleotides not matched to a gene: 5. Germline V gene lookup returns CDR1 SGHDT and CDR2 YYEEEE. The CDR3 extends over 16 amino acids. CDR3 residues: CASSLYRAGGSYEQYF. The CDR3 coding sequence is TGTGCCAGCAGCTTGTATCGAGCGGGGGGCTCCTACGAGCAGTACTTC.

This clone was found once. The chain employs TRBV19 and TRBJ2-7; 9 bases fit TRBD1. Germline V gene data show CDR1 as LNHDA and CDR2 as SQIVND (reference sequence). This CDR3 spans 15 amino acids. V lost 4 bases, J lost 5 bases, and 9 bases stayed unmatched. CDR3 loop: CASSTQTGGKDEQYF. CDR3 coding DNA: TGTGCCAGTAGTACTCAGACAGGGGGTAAGGACGAGCAGTACTTC.

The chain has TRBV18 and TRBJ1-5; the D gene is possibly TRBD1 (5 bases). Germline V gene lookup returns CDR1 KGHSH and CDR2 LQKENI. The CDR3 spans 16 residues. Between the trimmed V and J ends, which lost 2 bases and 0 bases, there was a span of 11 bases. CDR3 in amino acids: CASSPSGGYSNQPQHF. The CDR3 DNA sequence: TGTGCCAGCTCACCAAGCGGGGGTTATAGCAATCAGCCCCAGCATTTT.

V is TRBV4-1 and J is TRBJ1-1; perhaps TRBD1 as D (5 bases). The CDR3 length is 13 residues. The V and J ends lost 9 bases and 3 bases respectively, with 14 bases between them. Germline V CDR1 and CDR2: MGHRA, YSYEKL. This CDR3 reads CASTDTGDTEAFF. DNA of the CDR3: TGCGCCAGTACGGACACTGGGGACACTGAAGCTTTCTTT.

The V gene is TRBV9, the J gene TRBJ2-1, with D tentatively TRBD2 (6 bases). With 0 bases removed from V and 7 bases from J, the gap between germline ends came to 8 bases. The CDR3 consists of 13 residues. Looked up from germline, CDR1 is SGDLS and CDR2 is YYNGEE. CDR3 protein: CASSVGRGNEQFF. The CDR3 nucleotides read TGTGCCAGCAGCGTAGGGCGGGGAAATGAGCAGTTCTTC.

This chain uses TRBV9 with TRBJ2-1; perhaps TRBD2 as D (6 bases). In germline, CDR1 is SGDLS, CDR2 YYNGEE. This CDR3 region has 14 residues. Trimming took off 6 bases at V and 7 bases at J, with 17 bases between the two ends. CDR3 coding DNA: TGTGCCAGCAATCCATCCGGGACTCTAAATGAGCAGTTCTTC. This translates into CASNPSGTLNEQFF.

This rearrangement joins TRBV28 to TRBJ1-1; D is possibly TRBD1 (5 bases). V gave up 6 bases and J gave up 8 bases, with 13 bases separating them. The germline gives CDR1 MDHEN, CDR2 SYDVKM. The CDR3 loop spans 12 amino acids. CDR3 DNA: TGTGCCAGCAGACAGGCTCCCGAGGAAGCTTTCTTT. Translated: CASRQAPEEAFF.

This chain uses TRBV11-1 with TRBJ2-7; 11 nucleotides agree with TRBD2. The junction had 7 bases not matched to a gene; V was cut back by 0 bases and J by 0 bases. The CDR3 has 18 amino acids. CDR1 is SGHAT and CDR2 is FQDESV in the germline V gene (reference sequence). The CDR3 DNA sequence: TGTGCCAGCAGCTTAGCGCTGGCTAGCGGGGGGAACTCCTACGAGCAGTACTTC. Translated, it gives CASSLALASGGNSYEQYF.

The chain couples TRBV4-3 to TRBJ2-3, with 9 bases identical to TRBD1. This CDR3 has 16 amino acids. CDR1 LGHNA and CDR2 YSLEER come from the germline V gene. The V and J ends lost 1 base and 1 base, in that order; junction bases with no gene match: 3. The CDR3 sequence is CASSQAWTGGTDTQYF. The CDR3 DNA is TGCGCCAGCAGCCAAGCCTGGACAGGGGGCACAGATACGCAGTATTTT.

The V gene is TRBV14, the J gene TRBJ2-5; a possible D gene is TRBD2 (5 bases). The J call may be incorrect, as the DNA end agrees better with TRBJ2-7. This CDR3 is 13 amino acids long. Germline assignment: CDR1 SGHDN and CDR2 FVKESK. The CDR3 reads CASSQDEGYEQYF. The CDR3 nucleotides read TGTGCCAGCAGCCAAGATGAGGGCTACGAGCAGTACTTC.